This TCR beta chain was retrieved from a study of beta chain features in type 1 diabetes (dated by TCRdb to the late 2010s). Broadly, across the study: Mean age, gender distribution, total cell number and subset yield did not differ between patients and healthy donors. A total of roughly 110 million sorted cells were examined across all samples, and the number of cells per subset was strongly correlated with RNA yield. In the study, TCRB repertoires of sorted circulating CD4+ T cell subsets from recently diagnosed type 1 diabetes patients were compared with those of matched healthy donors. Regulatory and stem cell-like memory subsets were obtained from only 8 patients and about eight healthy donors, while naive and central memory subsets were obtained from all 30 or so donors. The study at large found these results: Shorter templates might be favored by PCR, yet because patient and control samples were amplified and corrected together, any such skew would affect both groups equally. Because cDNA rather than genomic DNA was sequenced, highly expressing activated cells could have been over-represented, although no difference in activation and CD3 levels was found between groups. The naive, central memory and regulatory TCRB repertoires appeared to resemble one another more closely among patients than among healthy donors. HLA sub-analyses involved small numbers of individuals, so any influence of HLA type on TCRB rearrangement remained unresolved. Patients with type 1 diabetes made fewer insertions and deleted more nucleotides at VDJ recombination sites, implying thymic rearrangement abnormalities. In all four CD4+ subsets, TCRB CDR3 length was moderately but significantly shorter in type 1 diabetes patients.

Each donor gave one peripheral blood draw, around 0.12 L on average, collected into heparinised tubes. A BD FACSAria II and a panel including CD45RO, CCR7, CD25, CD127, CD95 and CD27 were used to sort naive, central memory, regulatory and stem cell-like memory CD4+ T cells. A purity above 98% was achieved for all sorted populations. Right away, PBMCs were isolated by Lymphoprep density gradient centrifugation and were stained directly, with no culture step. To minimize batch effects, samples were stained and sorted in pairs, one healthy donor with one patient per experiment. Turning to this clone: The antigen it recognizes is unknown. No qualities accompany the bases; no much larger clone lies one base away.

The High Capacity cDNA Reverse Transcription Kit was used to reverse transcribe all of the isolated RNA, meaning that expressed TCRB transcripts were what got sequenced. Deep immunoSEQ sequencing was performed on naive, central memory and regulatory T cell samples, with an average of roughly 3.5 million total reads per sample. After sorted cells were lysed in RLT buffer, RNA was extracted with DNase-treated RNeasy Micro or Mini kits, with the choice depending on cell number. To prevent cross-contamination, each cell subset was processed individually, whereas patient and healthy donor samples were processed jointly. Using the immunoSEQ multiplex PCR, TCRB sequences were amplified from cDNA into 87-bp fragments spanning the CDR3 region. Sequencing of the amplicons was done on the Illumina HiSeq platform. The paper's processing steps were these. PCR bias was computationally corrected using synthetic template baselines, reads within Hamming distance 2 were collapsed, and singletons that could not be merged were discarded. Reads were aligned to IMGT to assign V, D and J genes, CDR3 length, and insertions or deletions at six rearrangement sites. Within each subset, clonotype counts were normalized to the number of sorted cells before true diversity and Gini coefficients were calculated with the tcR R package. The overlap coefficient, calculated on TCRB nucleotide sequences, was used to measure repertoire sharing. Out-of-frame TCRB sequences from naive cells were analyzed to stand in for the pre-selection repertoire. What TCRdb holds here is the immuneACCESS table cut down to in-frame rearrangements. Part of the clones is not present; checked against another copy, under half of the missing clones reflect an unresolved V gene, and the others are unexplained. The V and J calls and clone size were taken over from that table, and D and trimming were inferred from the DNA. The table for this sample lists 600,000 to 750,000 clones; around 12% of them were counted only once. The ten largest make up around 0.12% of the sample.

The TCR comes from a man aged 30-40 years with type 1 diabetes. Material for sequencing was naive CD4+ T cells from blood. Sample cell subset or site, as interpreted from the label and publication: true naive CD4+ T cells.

The CDR3 corresponds to CSVGQGGNTDTQYF. The nucleotide sequence reads TGCAGCGTCGGACAGGGGGGAAACACAGATACGCAGTATTTT. The sequence is built from TRBV29-1 and TRBJ2-3, with 10 bases in between that match TRBD1. Here V drops 6 bases and J drops 2 bases, and the junction holds 5 bases not matched to any gene. Inclusive of the bounding cysteine and phenylalanine, the CDR3 is 14 residues long. The only DNA kept is the CDR3, 42 bases in frame from the first base. CDR1 SQVTM and CDR2 ANQGSEA are derived from the germline V gene.